This T cell receptor (beta chain) was obtained from a study of molecular identifiers for immune sequencing clone quantification listed by TCRdb under 2018. For the study in its entirety: For a replicate experiment, RNA from roughly 18,000 or 92,000 naive CD8 T cells was divided into five aliquots, and four of the five aliquots were sequenced. This methods study used CD8 T cells to benchmark TCR RNA copy counting and molecular-identifier clustering-based TCR repertoire sequencing (MIDCIRS). What the authors observed across the whole study: In CMV-specific effector cells, over 99% of molecules were held by clones above 20 RNA copies, whereas under 1% of molecules were held by such clones in naive cells. When barcode sub-clustering was left out, chimeric consensus sequences inflated TCR diversity, with chimeras reaching as high as 47%. The naive libraries included spiked-in Jurkat TCR RNA (about 11 copies' worth), and this RNA is not part of the donor repertoire. Modeling gave about three recovered TCR RNA copies per cell versus approximately 10 by digital PCR, implying approximately 30% capture efficiency. Even against a background of one million naive CD8 T cells, spiked-in Jurkat TCR RNA amounting to a single cell's worth was reported to be detectable. Highly expanded clone sizes could be underestimated if identical TCR molecules share a barcode.

The library was prepared using PCR. The data were produced on an Illumina HiSeq 4000. Bulk TCR libraries were generated as previously described, with the TCR primers listed in Table S5 used. Purification of total RNA was performed with the Qiagen AllPrep DNA/RNA kit. Reads from multiple sequencing runs of the same library were pooled before analysis. Regarding the original processing steps: Reads were retained only if the reads had an exact TCR constant sequence, and the retained reads were trimmed to 150 nt and grouped according to their 12-nt molecular barcodes. Within each barcode group, reads were sub-clustered at a 15% Levenshtein threshold, and quality-weighted consensus sequences were built per RNA molecule. Non-functional sequences were filtered out, along with any lower-count sequence sitting one edit away from another sequence. On the basis of fitting two negative binomial distributions, barcode sub-clusters with fewer than 20% of the maximum read count were discarded. Starting from the raw public reads, TCRdb applied fastp trimming at Q25, assembled clones with MiXCR and retained in-frame beta chains. Identical CDR3 proteins give one entry, which carries the most common genes and DNA. For this entry, the V and J calls and clone size follow TCRdb and not the study's own pipeline. Across this sample there are about 320,000 distinct CDR3 sequences, with about 20% seen only once. 0.81% of the sample is taken by the ten largest.

CDR1 LGHDT and CDR2 YNNKEL are derived from the germline V gene (reference sequence). Deletion took 3 bases off V and 0 bases off J, with a span of 9 bases between the germline ends. From the cysteine through the phenylalanine, the CDR3 covers 16 amino acids. Solely the CDR3 DNA is kept, with 48 bases framed from the first base. Libraries of naive CD8 T cells were built from anywhere between about 20,000 and 1,000,000 sorted cells, with 10%, 30% or 50% of the purified RNA used. On a BD FACSAria II, naive CD8 T cells were FACS-sorted as CD8+CD4-CCR7+CD45RA+ and collected into RLT Plus buffer. To test detection sensitivity, Jurkat RNA equivalent to more than 9 TCR copies was spiked into samples of roughly 20,000-1,100,000 naive CD8 T cells. Enrichment of CD8 T cells was done with RosetteSep CD8+ T Cell Enrichment Cocktail plus Ficoll-Paque, and ACK red cell lysis came afterward. A remark on this clonotype: Its antigen target is currently unknown. Nothing much larger sits one base from this clone, and base qualities are not available.

In this chain, TRBV3-1 is recombined with TRBJ2-6, with the D gene not confidently named. Sequencing was done on a sample of naive CD8+ T cells from blood, with Jurkat cell RNA spiked in. Sample cell subset or site, as interpreted from the label and publication: FACS-sorted CD8+CD4-CCR7+CD45RA+ naive T cells. The clonotype comes from a human donor in good health. Some libraries in this study had Jurkat cell RNA spiked in. The CDR3 amino acid sequence is: CASSQLPGSGANVLTF. In nucleotide form, the sequence is TGTGCCAGCAGCCAGCTTCCAGGCTCTGGGGCCAACGTCCTGACTTTC.